One T cell receptor beta chain is described in this entry. The target of this receptor is not known. Base quality data are lacking; no much larger clone is found one base away. The germline V end is reduced by 3 bases and the J end by 3 bases; junction bases left unmatched: 4. CDR1 is given as SGHTA and CDR2 as FQGNSA, both from the germline V gene. Its CDR3 holds 15 amino acids, cysteine through phenylalanine. Of the read, only the CDR3 DNA is kept; its 45 bases are in frame from base 1. TCR beta libraries were generated from genomic DNA with the immunoSEQ kit, following the manufacturer's recommendations. To prepare libraries, a first multiplex PCR with proprietary primers was run, followed by a second PCR that added unique barcodes, and a bead cleanup was done after each round. A kit-provided positive control reaction and a negative control reaction were included in every sample batch. The final libraries were assessed on an Agilent 4200 TapeStation D1000 ScreenTape, pooled by volume, and quantified by qPCR. Sequencing was performed on an Illumina NextSeq500 using a MidOutput 150-cycle cartridge, with 156 Read1 cycles, 15 Index1 cycles, and the kit custom primers. The pooled library was loaded at 1.0 pM, with an approximately 20% PhiX control spiked in. Under the source paper's analysis protocol: Vendor-processed data were analyzed in R, and a clonotype was defined as all T cells sharing the same CDR3 nucleotide sequence. In the clone abundance analyses, frequencies in each sample were normalized to that sample's 10,000 most abundant clones. Public T cell clones, which averaged fewer than five per sample, were removed prior to analysis. The dominant motif analysis was done with ImmunoMap using the PAM10 matrix, a gap penalty of 30, and a homology threshold of 0.3, and motifs with a cumulative frequency of at least 0.01 were considered dominant. TCRdb's version of the immuneACCESS table is confined to in-frame rearrangements and falls short of the full clone set. An unresolved V gene accounts for under half of the shortfall where checked; the remainder is of unknown origin. For V, J and clone size, that table is used; D and trimming come from the DNA. For this sample there are a few thousand clones; over 70% appear just once. The ten biggest clones cover approximately 7.7% of the sample.

This record comes from a study of radiation and T cells in renal cell carcinoma (dated by TCRdb to the early 2020s). A note on the overall study: A total of approximately 53 samples underwent TCR beta sequencing, made up of about 26 tumors and some 27 peripheral blood samples. A total of 3.5 million to 4.5 million unique CDR3 nucleotide sequences, encoding roughly 3,000,000 unique CDR3 amino acid sequences, were found across all 55 or so samples. What the work shows at the level of the full study, not this receptor alone: With a single-armed trial design, the study had no way to address how radiation dose or scheduling affects the TCR repertoire. Compared with control tumors, irradiated tumors had a greater number of dominant CDR3 motifs, and those motifs took up a bigger portion of the repertoire. Intratumoral heterogeneity went uncaptured because the only tumor material available was small regions of about 1 g. Irradiated tumors showed higher TCR clonality than controls, with the top 100 clonotypes averaging 54% of the repertoire versus roughly 40% in nephrectomy-only tumors.

The sample's time point label is to be understood as: tumor resected at nephrectomy. What the treatment or condition label conveys for this sample: treatment-naive control, cytoreductive nephrectomy. The control tumors were taken from treatment-naive renal cell carcinoma patients who had cytoreductive nephrectomy with no earlier radiation. Renal cell carcinoma with clear cell pathology was present in all patients. The control tumors sequenced for TCR were resected between 2011 and 2014 from some 10 males and a few females whose median age was 57 years (range about 35 to 85). Tumor processing involved mechanical dissociation, digestion with collagenase/hyaluronidase at 37 degrees C, handling in gentleMACS C tubes, and storage in liquid nitrogen. Genomic DNA for TCR sequencing was prepared using the QIAamp DNA Blood Mini Kit (Qiagen). Samples were included in the analyses only if all quality control checks were passed.

This receptor was obtained from a man aged 45 to 65 with renal cell carcinoma. Source: tumor tissue, taken from a patient whose treatment was nephrectomy without radiotherapy. The rearrangement joined TRBV7-2 to TRBJ2-1; 8 central bases correspond to TRBD2. This receptor has the CDR3 CASSLAREGYNEQFF. DNA sequence: TGTGCCAGCAGCTTGGCCCGGGAGGGCTACAATGAGCAGTTCTTC.